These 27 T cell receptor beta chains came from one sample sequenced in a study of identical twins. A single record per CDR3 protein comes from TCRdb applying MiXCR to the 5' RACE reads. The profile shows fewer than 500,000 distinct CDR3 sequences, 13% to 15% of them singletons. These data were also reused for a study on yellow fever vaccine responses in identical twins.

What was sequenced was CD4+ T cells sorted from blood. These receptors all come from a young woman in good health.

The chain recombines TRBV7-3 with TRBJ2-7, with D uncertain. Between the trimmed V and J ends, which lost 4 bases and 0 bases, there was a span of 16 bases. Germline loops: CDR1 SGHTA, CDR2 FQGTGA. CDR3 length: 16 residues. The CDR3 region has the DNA TGTGCCAGCAGCTCTCAGCGCCGCAGGAGCTCCTACGAGCAGTACTTC. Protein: CASSSQRRRSSYEQYF.

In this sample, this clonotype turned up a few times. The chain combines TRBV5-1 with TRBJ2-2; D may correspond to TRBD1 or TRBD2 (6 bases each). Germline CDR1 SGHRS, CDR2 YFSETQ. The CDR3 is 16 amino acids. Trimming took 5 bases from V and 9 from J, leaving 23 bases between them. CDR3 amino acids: CASSRALGGGSRELFF. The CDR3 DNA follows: TGCGCCAGCAGTCGTGCCCTGGGGGGCGGTTCCCGGGAGCTGTTTTTT.

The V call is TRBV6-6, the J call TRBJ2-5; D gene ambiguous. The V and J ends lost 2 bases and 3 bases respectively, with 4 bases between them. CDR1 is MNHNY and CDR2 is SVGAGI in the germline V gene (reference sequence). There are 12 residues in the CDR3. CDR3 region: CASSYTKETQYF. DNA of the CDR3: TGTGCCAGCAGTTACACAAAAGAGACCCAGTACTTC.

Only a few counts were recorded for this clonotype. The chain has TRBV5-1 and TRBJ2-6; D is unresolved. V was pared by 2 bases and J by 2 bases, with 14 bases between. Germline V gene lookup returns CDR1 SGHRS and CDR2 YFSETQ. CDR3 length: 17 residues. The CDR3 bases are TGCGCCAGCAGCTTAAATCCGGGCTCCCCTGGGGCCAACGTCCTGACTTTC. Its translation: CASSLNPGSPGANVLTF.

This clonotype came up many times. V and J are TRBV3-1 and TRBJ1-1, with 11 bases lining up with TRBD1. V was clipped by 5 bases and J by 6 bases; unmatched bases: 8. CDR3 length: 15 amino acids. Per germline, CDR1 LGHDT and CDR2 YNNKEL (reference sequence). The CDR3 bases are TGTGCCAGCAGCTTCCGGGACAGGGGGAGATCTGAAGCTTTCTTT. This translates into CASSFRDRGRSEAFF.

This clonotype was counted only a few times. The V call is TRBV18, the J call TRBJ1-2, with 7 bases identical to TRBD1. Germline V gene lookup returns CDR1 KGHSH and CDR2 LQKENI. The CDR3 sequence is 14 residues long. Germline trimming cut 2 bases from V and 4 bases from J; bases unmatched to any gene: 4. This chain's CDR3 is CASSPVTGAYGYTF. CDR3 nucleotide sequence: TGTGCCAGCTCACCAGTCACAGGGGCCTATGGCTACACCTTC. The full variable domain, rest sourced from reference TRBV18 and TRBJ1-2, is NAGVMQNPRHLVRRRGQEARLRCSPMKGHSHVYWYRQLPEEGLKFMVYLQKENIIDESGMPKERFSAEFPKEGPSILRIQQVVRGDSAAYFCASSPVTGAYGYTFGSGTRLTVV.

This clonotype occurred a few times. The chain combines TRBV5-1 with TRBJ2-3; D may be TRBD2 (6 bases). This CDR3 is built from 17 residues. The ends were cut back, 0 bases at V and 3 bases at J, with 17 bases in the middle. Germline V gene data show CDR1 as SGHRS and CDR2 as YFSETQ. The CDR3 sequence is CASSLARRGTITDTQYF. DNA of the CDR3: TGCGCCAGCAGCTTGGCGCGGAGGGGAACGATAACAGATACGCAGTATTTT.

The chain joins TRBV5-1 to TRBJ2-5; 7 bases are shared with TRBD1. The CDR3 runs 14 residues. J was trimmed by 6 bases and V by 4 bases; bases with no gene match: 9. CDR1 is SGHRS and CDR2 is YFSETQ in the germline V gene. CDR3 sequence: CASSQDRLGQTQYF. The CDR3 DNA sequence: TGCGCCAGCAGCCAGGACAGGCTCGGGCAGACCCAGTACTTC.

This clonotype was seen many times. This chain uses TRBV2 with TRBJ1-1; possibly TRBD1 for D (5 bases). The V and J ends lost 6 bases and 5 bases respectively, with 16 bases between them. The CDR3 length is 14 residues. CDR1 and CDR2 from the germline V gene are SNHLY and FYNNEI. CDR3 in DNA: TGTGCCAGCAGAGTTTCCCCTGGGGGGACTGAAGCTTTCTTT. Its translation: CASRVSPGGTEAFF.

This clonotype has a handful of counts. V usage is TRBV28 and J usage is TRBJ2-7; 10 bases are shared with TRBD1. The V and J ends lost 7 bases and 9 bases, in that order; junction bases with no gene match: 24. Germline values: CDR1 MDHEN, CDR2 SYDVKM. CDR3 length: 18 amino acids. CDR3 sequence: CASIATGTGARMKRGQYF. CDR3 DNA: TGTGCCAGCATCGCAACCGGGACAGGGGCCCGTATGAAGAGGGGGCAGTACTTC.

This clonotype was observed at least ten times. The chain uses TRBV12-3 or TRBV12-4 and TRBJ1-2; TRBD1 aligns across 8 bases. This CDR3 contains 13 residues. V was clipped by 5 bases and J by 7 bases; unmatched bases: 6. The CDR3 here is CASSQGALTGYTF. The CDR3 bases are TGTGCCAGCAGTCAGGGGGCCCTAACTGGCTACACCTTC.

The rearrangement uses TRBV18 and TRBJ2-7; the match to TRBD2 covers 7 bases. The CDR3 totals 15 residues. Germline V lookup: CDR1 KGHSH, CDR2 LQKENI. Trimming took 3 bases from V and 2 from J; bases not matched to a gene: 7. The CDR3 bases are TGTGCCAGCTCACCCGAGCGGGACTCAGCCTACGAGCAGTACTTC. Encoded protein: CASSPERDSAYEQYF. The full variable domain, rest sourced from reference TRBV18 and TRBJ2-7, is NAGVMQNPRHLVRRRGQEARLRCSPMKGHSHVYWYRQLPEEGLKFMVYLQKENIIDESGMPKERFSAEFPKEGPSILRIQQVVRGDSAAYFCASSPERDSAYEQYFGPGTRLTVT.

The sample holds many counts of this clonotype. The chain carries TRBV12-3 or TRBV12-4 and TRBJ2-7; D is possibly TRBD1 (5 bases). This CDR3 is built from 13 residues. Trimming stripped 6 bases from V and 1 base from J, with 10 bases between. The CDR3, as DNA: TGTGCCAGCAGCTTGGGGCTTTCCTACGAGCAGTACTTC. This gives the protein CASSLGLSYEQYF.

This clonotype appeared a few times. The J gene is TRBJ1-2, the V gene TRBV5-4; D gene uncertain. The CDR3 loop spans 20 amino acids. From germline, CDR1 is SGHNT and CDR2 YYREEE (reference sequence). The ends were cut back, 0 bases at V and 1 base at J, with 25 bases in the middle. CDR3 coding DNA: TGTGCCAGCAGCTTGGTTTTAGTAACCGGGATCCCAAGTGGTAACTATGGCTACACCTTC. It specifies CASSLVLVTGIPSGNYGYTF.

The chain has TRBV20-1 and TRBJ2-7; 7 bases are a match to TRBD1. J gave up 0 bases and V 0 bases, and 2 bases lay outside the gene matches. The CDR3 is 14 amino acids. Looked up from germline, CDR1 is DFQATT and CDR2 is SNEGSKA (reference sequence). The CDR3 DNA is TGCAGTGCTAGAGATTACAGGGGCTCCTACGAGCAGTACTTC. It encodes CSARDYRGSYEQYF.

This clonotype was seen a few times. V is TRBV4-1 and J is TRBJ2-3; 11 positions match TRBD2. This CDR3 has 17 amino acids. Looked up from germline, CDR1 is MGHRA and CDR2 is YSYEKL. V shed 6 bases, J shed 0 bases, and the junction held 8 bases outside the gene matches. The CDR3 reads CASSRPGLAESTDTQYF. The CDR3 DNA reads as TGCGCCAGCAGTCGCCCGGGACTAGCGGAAAGCACAGATACGCAGTATTTT.

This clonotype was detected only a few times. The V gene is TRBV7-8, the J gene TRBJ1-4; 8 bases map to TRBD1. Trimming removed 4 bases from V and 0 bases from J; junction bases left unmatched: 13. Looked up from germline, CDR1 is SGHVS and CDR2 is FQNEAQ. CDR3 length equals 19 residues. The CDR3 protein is CASSSYKNRGKATNEKLFF. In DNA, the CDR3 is TGTGCCAGCAGCTCGTACAAGAACAGGGGGAAAGCAACTAATGAAAAACTGTTTTTT.

The CDR3 sequence: CASSFKSSYEQYF. Written as DNA, the CDR3 is TGTGCCAGCAGTTTTAAGAGCTCCTACGAGCAGTACTTC. The rearrangement uses TRBV3-1 and TRBJ2-7; D is ambiguous. V was cut by 6 bases and J by 0 bases, with 9 bases left in between. Germline CDR1 and CDR2: LGHDT and YNNKEL (reference sequence). The CDR3 loop spans 13 amino acids.

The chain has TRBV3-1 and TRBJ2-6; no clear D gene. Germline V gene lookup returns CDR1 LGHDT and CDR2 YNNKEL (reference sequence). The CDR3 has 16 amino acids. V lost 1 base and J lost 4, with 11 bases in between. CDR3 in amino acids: CASSQVQWAGANVLTF. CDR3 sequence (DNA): TGTGCCAGCAGCCAAGTACAGTGGGCCGGGGCCAACGTCCTGACTTTC.

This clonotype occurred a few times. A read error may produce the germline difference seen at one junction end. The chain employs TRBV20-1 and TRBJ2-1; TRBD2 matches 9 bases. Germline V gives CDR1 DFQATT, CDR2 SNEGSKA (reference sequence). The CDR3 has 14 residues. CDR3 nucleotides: TGCAGTACTAGCCGGCTAGCGGGAATCGGTGAGCAGTTCTTC. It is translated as CSTSRLAGIGEQFF.

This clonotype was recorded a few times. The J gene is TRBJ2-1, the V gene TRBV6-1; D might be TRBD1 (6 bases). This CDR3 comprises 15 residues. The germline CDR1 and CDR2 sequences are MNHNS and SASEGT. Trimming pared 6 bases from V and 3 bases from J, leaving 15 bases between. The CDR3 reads CASSPRGVNYNEQFF. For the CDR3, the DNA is TGTGCCAGCAGCCCCAGGGGCGTAAACTACAATGAGCAGTTCTTC.

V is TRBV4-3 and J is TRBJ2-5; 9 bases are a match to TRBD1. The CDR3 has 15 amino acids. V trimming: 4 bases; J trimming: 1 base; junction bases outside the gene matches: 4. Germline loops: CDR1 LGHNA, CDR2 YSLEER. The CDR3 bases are TGCGCCAGCAGCCGCACAGGGGGCCCCCAAGAGACCCAGTACTTC. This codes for CASSRTGGPQETQYF.

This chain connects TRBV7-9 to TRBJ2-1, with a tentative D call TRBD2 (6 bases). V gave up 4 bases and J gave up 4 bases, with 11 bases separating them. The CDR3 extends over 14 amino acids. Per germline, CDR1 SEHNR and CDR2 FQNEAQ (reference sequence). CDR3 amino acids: CASSSAGLYNEQFF. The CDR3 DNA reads TGTGCCAGCAGCTCCGCGGGACTTTACAATGAGCAGTTCTTC.

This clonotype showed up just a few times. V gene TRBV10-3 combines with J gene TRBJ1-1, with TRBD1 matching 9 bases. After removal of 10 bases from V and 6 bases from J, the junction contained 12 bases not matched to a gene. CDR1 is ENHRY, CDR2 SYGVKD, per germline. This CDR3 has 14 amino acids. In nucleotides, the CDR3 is TGTGCCACCGGTTTCCGGGACAGGGAACCTGAAGCTTTCTTT. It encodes CATGFRDREPEAFF.

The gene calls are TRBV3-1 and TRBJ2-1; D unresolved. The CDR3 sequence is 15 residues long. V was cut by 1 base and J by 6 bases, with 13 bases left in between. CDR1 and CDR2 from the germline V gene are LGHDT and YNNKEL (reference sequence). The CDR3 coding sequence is TGTGCCAGCAGCCAAGCGCCCATAGTTGGCAATGAGCAGTTCTTC. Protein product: CASSQAPIVGNEQFF.

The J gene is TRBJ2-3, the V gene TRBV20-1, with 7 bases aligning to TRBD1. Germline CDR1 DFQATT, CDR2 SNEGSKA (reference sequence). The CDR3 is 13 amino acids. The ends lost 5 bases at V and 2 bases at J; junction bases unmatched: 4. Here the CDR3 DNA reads TGCAGTGCTTGGGACAGCATCACAGATACGCAGTATTTT. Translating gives CSAWDSITDTQYF.

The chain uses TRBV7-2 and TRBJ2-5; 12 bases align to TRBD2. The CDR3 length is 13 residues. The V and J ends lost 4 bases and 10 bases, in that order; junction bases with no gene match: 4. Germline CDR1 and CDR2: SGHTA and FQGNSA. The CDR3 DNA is TGTGCCAGCAGCTCTAAACTAGCGGGGGGCCAGTACTTC. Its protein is CASSSKLAGGQYF. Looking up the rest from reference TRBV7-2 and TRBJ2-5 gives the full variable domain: GAGVSQSPSNKVTEKGKDVELRCDPISGHTALYWYRQSLGQGLEFLIYFQGNSAPDKSGLPSDRFSAERTGGSVSTLTIQRTQQEDSAVYLCASSSKLAGGQYFGPGTRLLVL.